This TCR beta chain was recorded in a study of spatial heterogeneity in lung cancer. At the level of the study: The count of detected beta-chain sequences consistently exceeded that of alpha-chain sequences.

Findings of the study overall: Within tumors, counts of expanded alpha and beta TCRs tracked tumor mutation counts.

Each molecule of TCR cDNA was tagged with one unique molecular identifier. Via MiXCR, TCRdb re-called the 5' RACE reads, giving one row per CDR3 protein. Of some 7,900 distinct CDR3 sequences in the sample, 5.5% to 8% were seen once. This clonotype was observed at least ten times. Its antigen is not known. As for time point: sample taken at primary tumor resection. The authors sequenced whole RNA from tumor, nontumor lung or frozen PBMC without sorting. Trimming left V 2 bases short and J 6 bases short, with 18 bases between. This CDR3 contains 16 residues. Germline CDR1 MNHEY, CDR2 SVGAGI. Specimen: lung tumor tissue, collected at surgery. The TCR originated in a female donor with early-stage non-small cell lung cancer. V gene TRBV6-5 combines with J gene TRBJ2-3; the D is unclear. Here the CDR3 reads CASSYLRPPSADTQYF. DNA of the CDR3: TGTGCCAGCAGTTACCTAAGACCCCCGTCGGCGGATACGCAGTATTTT.